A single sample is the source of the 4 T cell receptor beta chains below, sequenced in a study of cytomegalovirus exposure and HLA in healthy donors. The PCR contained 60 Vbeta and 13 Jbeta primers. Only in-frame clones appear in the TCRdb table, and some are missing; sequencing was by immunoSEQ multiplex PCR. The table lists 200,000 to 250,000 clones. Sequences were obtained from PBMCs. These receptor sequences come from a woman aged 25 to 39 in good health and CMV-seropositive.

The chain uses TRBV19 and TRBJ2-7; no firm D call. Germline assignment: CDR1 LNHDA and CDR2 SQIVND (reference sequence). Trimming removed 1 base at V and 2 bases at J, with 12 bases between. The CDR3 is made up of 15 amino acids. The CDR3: CASSIGAGPTYEQYF. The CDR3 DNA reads TGTGCCAGTAGTATAGGGGCAGGTCCCACCTACGAGCAGTACTTC.

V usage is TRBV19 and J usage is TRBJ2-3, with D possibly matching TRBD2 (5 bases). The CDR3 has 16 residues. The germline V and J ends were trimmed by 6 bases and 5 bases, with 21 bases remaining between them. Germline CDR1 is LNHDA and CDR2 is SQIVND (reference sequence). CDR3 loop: CASSRLGEASVDTQYF. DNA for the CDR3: TGTGCCAGTAGCAGGCTGGGAGAGGCCAGCGTAGATACGCAGTATTTT.

As DNA, the CDR3 is TGTGCCGCTGGGGAGGGGTCCTACGAGCAGTACTTC. Translating it yields CAAGEGSYEQYF. The chain joins TRBV30 to TRBJ2-7; 7 bases are a match to TRBD2. The CDR3 is 12 residues long. V dropped 8 bases and J dropped 1; count of bases not matched to a gene: 5. CDR1 is GTSNPN, CDR2 SVGIG, per germline (reference sequence).

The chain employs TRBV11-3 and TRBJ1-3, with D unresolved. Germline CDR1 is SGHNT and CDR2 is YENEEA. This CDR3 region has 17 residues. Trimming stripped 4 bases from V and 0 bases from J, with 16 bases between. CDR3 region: CASSSSFEVTSGNTIYF. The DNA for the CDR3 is TGTGCCAGCAGCTCCAGCTTCGAGGTCACCTCTGGAAACACCATATATTTT. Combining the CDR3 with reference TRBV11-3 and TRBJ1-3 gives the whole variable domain EAGVVQSPRYKIIEKKQPVAFWCNPISGHNTLYWYLQNLGQGPELLIRYENEEAVDDSQLPKDRFSAERLKGVDSTLKIQPAELGDSAVYLCASSSSFEVTSGNTIYFGEGSWLTVV.